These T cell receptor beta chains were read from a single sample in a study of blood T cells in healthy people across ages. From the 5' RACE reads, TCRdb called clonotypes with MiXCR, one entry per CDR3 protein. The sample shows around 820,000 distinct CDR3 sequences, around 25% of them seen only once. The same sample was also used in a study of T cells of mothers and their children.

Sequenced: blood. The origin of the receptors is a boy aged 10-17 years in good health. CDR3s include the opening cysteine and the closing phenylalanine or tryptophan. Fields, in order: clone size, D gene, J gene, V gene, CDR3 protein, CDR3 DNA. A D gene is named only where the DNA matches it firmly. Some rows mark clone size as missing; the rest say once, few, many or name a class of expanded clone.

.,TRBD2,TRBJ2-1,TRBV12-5,CASGSRGGHNEQFF,TGTGCTAGTGGTTCTCGGGGAGGGCACAATGAGCAGTTCTTC
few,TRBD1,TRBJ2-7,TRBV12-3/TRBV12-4,CATEGQGSYEQYF,TGTGCCACCGAGGGACAGGGCTCCTACGAGCAGTACTTC
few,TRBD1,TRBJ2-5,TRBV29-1,CSGSTGSETQYF,TGCAGCGGCTCGACAGGGTCAGAGACCCAGTACTTC
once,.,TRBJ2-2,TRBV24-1,CATSRTASTGELFF,TGTGCCACCAGCCGGACAGCTAGCACCGGGGAGCTGTTTTTT
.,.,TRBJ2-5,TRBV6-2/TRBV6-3,CASSYGTTGDQETQYF,TGTGCCAGCAGTTACGGGACAACGGGGGACCAAGAGACCCAGTACTTC
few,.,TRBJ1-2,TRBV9,CASSVPESTETNYGYTF,TGTGCCAGCAGCGTCCCGGAATCGACGGAAACTAACTATGGCTACACCTTC
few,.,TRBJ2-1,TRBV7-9,CASSSDWYEQFF,TGTGCCAGCAGCTCCGACTGGTATGAGCAGTTCTTC
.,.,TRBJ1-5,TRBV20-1,CSAAGFSNQPQHF,TGCAGTGCCGCGGGATTCAGCAATCAGCCCCAGCATTTT
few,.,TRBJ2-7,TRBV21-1,CASSKPGQRSYEQYF,TGTGCCAGCAGCAAACCGGGACAGAGGTCCTACGAGCAGTACTTC
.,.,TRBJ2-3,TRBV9,CASSVVSQGGGQYF,TGTGCCAGCAGCGTAGTCTCTCAGGGCGGAGGGCAGTATTTT
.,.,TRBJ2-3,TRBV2,CASIFSIMGITDTQYF,TGTGCCAGCATCTTTTCTATCATGGGGATCACAGATACGCAGTATTTT
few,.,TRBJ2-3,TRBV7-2,CASSWEGAQVADTQYF,TGTGCCAGCAGCTGGGAAGGGGCACAGGTGGCAGATACGCAGTATTTT
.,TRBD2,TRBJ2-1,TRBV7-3,CASSFKRGGDNEQFF,TGTGCCAGCAGCTTCAAGCGGGGGGGCGACAATGAGCAGTTCTTC
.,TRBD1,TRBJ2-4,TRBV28,CASSPARGLVNIQYF,TGTGCCAGCAGTCCCGCCAGGGGGTTGGTAAACATTCAGTACTTC
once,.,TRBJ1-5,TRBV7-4,CASSLSAGTRNQPQHF,TGTGCCAGCAGCTTATCGGCGGGGACTCGCAATCAGCCCCAGCATTTT
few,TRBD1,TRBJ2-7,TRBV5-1,CASSLAGQGLDEQYF,TGCGCCAGCAGCTTGGCGGGACAGGGGCTCGACGAGCAGTACTTC
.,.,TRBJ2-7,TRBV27,CASSRGDYLQEQYF,TGTGCCAGCAGTCGCGGTGACTACCTTCAGGAGCAGTACTTC
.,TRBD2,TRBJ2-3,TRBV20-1,CSARDPSREDRGTQYF,TGCAGTGCTAGAGATCCCTCGCGGGAGGACCGGGGTACGCAGTATTTT
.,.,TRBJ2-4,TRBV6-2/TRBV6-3,CASSYSAGNIQYF,TGTGCCAGCAGTTACTCGGCAGGAAACATTCAGTACTTC
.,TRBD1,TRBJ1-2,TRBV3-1,CASSQDSTGARQGRGYTF,TGTGCCAGCAGCCAAGATTCTACGGGGGCTAGACAGGGTAGGGGCTACACCTTC
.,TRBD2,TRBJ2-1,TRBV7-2,CASSLAGMSYVAGDPSYNEQFF,TGTGCCAGCAGCTTAGCGGGGATGAGCTACGTAGCGGGGGACCCCTCCTACAATGAGCAGTTCTTC
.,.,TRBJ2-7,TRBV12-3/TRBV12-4,CASSLRISYEQYF,TGTGCCAGCAGTTTACGTATCTCCTACGAGCAGTACTTC
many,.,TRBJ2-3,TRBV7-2,CASSLGLSTDTQYF,TGTGCCAGCAGCTTAGGTCTTTCCACAGATACGCAGTATTTT
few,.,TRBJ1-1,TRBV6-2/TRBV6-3,CASSGQTTEAFF,TGTGCCAGCTCCGGGCAGACAACTGAAGCTTTCTTT
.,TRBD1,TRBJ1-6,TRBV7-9,CASSYDRQGTSPLHF,TGTGCCAGCAGCTACGACCGACAGGGGACTTCACCCCTCCACTTT
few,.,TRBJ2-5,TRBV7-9,CASSFPGTGETQYF,TGTGCCAGTAGCTTCCCAGGAACGGGAGAGACCCAGTACTTC
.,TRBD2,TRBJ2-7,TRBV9,CASSVGTGLAVYEQYF,TGTGCCAGCAGCGTAGGAACGGGACTAGCGGTCTACGAGCAGTACTTC
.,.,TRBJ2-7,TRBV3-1,CATGTASSSSYEQYF,TGTGCCACCGGGACGGCATCTTCCAGCTCCTACGAGCAGTACTTC
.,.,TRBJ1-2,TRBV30,CACHRADGYTF,TGTGCCTGCCACAGGGCGGATGGCTACACCTTC
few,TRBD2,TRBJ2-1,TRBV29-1,CSVEGGTSDYNEQFF,TGCAGCGTTGAAGGGGGCACTAGCGACTACAATGAGCAGTTCTTC
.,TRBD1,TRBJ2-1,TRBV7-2,CASRGTGSYNEQFF,TGTGCCAGCAGAGGGACAGGGTCCTACAATGAGCAGTTCTTC